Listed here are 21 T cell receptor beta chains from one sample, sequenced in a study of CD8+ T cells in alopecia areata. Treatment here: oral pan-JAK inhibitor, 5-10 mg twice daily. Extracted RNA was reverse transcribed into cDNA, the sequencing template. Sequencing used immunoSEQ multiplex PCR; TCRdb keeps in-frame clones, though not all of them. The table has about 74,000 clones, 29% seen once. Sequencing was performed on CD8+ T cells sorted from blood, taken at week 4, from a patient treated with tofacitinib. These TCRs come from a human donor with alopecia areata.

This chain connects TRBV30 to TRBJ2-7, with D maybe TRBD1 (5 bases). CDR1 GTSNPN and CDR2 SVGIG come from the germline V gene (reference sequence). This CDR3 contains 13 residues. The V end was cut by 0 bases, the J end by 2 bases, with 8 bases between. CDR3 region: CAWSVSRAYEQYF. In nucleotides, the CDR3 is TGTGCCTGGAGTGTATCCAGGGCCTACGAGCAGTACTTC.

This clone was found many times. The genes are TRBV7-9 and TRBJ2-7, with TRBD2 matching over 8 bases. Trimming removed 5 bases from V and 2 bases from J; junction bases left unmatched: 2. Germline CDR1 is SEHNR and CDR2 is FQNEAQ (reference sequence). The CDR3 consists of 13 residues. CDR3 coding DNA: TGTGCCAGCAGCCGGGAGGGACCCTACGAGCAGTACTTC. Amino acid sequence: CASSREGPYEQYF.

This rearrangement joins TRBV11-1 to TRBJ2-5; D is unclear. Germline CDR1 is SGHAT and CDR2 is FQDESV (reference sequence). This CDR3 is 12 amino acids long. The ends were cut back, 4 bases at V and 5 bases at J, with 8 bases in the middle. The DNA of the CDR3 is TGTGCCAGCAGCTCGTCAAGGGAGACCCAGTACTTC. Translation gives CASSSSRETQYF.

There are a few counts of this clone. CDR3 residues: CASSQDQGYEQYF. The CDR3 DNA sequence: TGTGCCAGCAGCCAAGACCAAGGCTACGAGCAGTACTTC. The genes are TRBV4-2 and TRBJ2-7; D ambiguous. CDR1 LGHNA and CDR2 YNFKEQ come from the germline V gene. V shed 0 bases and J shed 3 bases, with 6 bases lying between them. The CDR3 sequence is 13 residues long.

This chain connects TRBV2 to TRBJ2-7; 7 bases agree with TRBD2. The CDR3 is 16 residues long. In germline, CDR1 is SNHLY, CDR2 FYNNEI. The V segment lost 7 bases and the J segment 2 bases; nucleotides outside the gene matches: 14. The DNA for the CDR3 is TGTGCCAGCACTAAAAAGACGAGCGGGAACCCCTACGAGCAGTACTTC. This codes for CASTKKTSGNPYEQYF.

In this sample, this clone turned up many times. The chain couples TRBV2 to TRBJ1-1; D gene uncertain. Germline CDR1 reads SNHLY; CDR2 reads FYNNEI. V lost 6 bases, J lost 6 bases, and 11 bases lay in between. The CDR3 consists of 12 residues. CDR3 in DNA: TGTGCCAGCAGGCCCCCTCGGGCTGAAGCTTTCTTT. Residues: CASRPPRAEAFF.

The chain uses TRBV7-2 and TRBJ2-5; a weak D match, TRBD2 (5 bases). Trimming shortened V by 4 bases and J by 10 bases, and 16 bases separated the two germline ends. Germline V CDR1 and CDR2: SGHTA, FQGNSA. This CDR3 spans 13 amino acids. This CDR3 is CASSSLRPGDQYF. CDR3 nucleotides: TGTGCCAGCAGCTCGTTGCGCCCCGGGGACCAGTACTTC. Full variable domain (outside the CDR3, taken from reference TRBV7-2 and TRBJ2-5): GAGVSQSPSNKVTEKGKDVELRCDPISGHTALYWYRQSLGQGLEFLIYFQGNSAPDKSGLPSDRFSAERTGGSVSTLTIQRTQQEDSAVYLCASSSLRPGDQYFGPGTRLLVL.

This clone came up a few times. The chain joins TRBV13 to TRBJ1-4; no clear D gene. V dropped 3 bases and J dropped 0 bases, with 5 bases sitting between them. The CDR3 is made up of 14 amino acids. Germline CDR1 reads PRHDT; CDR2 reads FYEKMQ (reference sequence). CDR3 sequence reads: CASSLASTNEKLFF. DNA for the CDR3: TGTGCCAGCAGCTTGGCCTCAACTAATGAAAAACTGTTTTTT.

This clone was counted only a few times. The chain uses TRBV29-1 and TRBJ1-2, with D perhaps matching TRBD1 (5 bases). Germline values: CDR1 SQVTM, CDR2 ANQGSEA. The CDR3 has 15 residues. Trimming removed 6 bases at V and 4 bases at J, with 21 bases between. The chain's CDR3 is CSVPSGGQGGYGYTF. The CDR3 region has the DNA TGCAGCGTCCCCTCAGGAGGGCAGGGAGGCTATGGCTACACCTTC.

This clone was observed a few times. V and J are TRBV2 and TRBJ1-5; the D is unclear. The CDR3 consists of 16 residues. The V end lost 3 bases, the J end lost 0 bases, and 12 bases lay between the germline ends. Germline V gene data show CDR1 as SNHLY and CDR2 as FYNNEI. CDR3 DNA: TGTGCCAGCAGTGACATGGCGGATTATAGCAATCAGCCCCAGCATTTT. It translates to CASSDMADYSNQPQHF.

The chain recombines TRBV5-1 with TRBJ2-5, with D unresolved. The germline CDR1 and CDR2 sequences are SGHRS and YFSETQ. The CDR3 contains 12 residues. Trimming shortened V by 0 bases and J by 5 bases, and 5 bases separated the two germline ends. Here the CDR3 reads CASSLAGETQYF. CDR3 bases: TGCGCCAGCAGCTTGGCGGGTGAGACCCAGTACTTC.

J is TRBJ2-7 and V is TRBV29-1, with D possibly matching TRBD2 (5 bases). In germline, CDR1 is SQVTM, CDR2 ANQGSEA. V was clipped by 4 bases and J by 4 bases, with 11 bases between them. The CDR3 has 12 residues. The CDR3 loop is CSVVGRGYEQYF. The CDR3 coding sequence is TGCAGCGTTGTAGGACGCGGGTACGAGCAGTACTTC.

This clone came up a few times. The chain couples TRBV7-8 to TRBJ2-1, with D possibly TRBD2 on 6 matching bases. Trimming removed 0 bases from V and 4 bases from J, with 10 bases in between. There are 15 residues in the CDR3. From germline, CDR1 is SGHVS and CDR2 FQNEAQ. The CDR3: CASSLADGGYNEQFF. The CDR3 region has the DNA TGTGCCAGCAGCTTAGCGGACGGGGGATACAATGAGCAGTTCTTC.

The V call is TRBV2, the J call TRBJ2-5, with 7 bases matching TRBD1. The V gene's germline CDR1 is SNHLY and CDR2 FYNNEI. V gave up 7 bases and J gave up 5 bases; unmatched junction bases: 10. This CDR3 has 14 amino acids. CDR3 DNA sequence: TGTGCCAGCACCGAAGGGGGCCGGCAGGAGACCCAGTACTTC. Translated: CASTEGGRQETQYF. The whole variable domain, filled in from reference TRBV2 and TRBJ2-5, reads EPEVTQTPSHQVTQMGQEVILRCVPISNHLYFYWYRQILGQKVEFLVSFYNNEISEKSEIFDDQFSVERPDGSNFTLKIRSTKLEDSAMYFCASTEGGRQETQYFGPGTRLLVL.

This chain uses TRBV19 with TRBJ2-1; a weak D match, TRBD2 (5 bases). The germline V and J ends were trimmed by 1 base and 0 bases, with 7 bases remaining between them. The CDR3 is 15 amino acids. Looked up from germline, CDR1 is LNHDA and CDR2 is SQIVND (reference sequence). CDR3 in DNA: TGTGCCAGTAGTATAGCGGGAAGCTCCTACAATGAGCAGTTCTTC. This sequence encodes CASSIAGSSYNEQFF.

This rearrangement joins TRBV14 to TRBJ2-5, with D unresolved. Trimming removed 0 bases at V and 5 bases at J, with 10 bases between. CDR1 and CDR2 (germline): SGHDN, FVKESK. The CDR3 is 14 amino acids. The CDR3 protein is CASSQDRLGETQYF. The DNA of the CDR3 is TGTGCCAGCAGCCAAGATCGATTGGGGGAGACCCAGTACTTC. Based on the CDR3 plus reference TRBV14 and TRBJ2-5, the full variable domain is EAGVTQFPSHSVIEKGQTVTLRCDPISGHDNLYWYRRVMGKEIKFLLHFVKESKQDESGMPNNRFLAERTGGTYSTLKVQPAELEDSGVYFCASSQDRLGETQYFGPGTRLLVL.

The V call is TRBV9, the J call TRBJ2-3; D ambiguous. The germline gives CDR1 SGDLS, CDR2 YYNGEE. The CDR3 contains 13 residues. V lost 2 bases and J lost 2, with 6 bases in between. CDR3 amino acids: CASSVLLTDTQYF. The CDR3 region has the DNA TGTGCCAGCAGCGTCCTCCTCACAGATACGCAGTATTTT.

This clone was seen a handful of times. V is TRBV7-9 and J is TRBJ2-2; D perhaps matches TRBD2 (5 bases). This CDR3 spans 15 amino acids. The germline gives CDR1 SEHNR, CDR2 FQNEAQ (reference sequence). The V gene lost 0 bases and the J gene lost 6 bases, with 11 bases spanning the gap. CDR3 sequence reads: CASSLADSRSGELFF. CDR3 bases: TGTGCCAGCAGCTTAGCGGACTCCCGCTCCGGGGAGCTGTTTTTT.

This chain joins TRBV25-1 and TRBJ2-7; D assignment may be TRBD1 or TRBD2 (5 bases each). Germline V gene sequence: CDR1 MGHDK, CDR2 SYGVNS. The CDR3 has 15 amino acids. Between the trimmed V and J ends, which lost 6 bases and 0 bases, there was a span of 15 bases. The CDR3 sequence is CASSDPRDASYEQYF. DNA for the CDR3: TGTGCCAGCAGCGACCCCCGGGACGCCTCCTACGAGCAGTACTTC.

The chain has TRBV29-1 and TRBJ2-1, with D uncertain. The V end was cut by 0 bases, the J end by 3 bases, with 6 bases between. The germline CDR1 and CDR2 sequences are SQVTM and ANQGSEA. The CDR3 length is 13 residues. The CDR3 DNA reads TGCAGCGTTGAAGACGGACGCTACAATGAGCAGTTCTTC. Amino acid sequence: CSVEDGRYNEQFF.

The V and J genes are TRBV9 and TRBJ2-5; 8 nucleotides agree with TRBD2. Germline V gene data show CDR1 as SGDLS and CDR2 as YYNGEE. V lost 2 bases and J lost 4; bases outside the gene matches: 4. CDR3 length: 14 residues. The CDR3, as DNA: TGTGCCAGCAGCGTGTCAGCGGGAGCAGAGACCCAGTACTTC. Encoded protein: CASSVSAGAETQYF.